The sequence of this T cell receptor beta chain was determined in a study of shared clonotypes between healthy human individuals. The wider study: Three CD4 naive, three CD4 memory, two CD8 naive and one CD8 memory plate were used per donor.

The germline gives CDR1 SGHRS, CDR2 YFSETQ. J was trimmed by 8 bases and V by 3 bases; bases with no gene match: 10. The CDR3 runs 15 residues. It was at deep level that the assay was run. Repertoires were generated with immunoSEQ multiplex PCR, while TCRdb's copy carries only in-frame clones and drops some. Here the sample spans about a million clones, roughly 80% being singletons. The sequenced sample consisted of memory CD4+ T cells from PBMCs. Subset defined: CD45RA-negative fraction. The rearrangement joins TRBV5-1 to TRBJ1-4, with TRBD1 matching over 7 bases. The TCR was taken from a man younger than 35 in good health. Some clones in this sample may be carry-over from other donors' samples. This chain's CDR3 is CASSSDGQAGEKLFF. The CDR3 DNA reads TGCGCCAGCAGCTCAGACGGACAGGCCGGCGAAAAACTGTTTTTT.